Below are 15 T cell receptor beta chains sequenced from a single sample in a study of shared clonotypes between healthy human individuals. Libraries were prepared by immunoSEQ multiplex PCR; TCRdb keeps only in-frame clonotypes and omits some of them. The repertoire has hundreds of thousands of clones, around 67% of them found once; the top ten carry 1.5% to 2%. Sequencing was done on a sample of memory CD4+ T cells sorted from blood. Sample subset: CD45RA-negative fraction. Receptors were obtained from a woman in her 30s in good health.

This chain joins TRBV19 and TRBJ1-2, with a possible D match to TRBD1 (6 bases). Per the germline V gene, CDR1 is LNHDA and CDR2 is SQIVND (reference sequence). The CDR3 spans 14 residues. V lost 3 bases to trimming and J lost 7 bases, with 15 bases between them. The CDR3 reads CASSMRTERIGYTF. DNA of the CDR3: TGTGCCAGTAGTATGCGGACAGAGCGGATTGGCTACACCTTC. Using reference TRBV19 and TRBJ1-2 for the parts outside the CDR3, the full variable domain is DGGITQSPKYLFRKEGQNVTLSCEQNLNHDAMYWYRQDPGQGLRLIYYSQIVNDFQKGDIAEGYSVSREKKESFPLTVTSAQKNPTAFYLCASSMRTERIGYTFGSGTRLTVV.

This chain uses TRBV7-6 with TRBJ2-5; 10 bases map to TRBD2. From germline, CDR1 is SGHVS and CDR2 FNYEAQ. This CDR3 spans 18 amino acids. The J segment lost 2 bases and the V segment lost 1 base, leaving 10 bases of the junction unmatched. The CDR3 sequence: CASSLVPSGSGNQETQYF. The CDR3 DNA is TGTGCCAGCAGCTTAGTTCCTAGCGGGAGCGGCAATCAAGAGACCCAGTACTTC.

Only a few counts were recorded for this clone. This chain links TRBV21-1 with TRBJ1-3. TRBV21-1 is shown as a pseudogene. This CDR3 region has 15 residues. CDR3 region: CASRTTSSSGNTIYF. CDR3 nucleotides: TGTGCCAGCAGGACGACGTCGAGCTCTGGAAACACCATATATTTT.

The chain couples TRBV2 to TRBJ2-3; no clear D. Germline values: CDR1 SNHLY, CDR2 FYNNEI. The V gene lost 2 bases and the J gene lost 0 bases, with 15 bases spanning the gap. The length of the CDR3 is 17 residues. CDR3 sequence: CASSEFSGLSSTDTQYF. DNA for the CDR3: TGTGCCAGCAGTGAATTTTCGGGTTTGAGTAGCACAGATACGCAGTATTTT.

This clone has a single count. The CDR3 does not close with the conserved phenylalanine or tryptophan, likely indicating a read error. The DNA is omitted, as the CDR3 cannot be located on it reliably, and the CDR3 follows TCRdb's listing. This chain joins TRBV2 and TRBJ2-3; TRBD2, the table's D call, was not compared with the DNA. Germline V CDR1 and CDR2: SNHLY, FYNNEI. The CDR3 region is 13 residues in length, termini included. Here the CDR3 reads CASSQPGLARSYL.

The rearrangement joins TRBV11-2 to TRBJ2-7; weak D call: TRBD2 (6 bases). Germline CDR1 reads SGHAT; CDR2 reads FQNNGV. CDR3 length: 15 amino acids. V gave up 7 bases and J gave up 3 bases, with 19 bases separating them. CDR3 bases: TGTGCCAGCACCCTTGCAGAGGGACTTTTCTACGAGCAGTACTTC. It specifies CASTLAEGLFYEQYF.

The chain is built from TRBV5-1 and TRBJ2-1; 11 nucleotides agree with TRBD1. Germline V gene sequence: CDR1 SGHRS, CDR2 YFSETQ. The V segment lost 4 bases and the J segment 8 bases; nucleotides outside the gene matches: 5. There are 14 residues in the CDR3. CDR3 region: CASSTGQGAHEQFF. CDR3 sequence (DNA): TGCGCCAGCAGCACCGGACAGGGGGCGCATGAGCAGTTCTTC. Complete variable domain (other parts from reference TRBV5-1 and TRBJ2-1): KAGVTQTPRYLIKTRGQQVTLSCSPISGHRSVSWYQQTPGQGLQFLFEYFSETQRNKGNFPGRFSGRQFSNSRSEMNVSTLELGDSALYLCASSTGQGAHEQFFGPGTRLTVL.

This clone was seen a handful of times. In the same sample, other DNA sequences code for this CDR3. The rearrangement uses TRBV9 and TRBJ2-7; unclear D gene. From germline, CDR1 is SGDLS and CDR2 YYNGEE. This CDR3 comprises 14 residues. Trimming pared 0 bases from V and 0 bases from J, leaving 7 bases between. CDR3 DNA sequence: TGTGCCAGCAGCGTAGTGGGAAGCTCCTACGAGCAGTACTTC. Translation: CASSVVGSSYEQYF.

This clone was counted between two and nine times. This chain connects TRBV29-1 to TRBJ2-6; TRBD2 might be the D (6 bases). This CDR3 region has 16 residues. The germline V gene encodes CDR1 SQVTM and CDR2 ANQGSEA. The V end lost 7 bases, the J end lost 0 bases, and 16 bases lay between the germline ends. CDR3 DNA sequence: TGCAGCGATTGGGATAGCGGAAGCTCTGGGGCCAACGTCCTGACTTTC. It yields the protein CSDWDSGSSGANVLTF.

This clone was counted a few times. The CDR3 bases are TGTGCCAGCAGCCTCGGCCGGGAGACTAATGAAAAACTGTTTTTT. Its protein product is CASSLGRETNEKLFF. The chain uses TRBV14 and TRBJ1-4; D not certain. The ends were cut back, 4 bases at V and 2 bases at J, with 11 bases in the middle. CDR3 length: 15 residues. Germline V gene sequence: CDR1 SGHDN, CDR2 FVKESK. Complete variable domain (other parts from reference TRBV14 and TRBJ1-4): EAGVTQFPSHSVIEKGQTVTLRCDPISGHDNLYWYRRVMGKEIKFLLHFVKESKQDESGMPNNRFLAERTGGTYSTLKVQPAELEDSGVYFCASSLGRETNEKLFFGSGTQLSVL.

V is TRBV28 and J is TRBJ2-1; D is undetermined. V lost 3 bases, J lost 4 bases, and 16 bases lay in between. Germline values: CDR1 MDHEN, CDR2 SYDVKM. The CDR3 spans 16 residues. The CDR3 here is CASSFRPAGGYNEQFF. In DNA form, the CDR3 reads TGTGCCAGCAGTTTTAGGCCCGCTGGCGGATACAATGAGCAGTTCTTC.

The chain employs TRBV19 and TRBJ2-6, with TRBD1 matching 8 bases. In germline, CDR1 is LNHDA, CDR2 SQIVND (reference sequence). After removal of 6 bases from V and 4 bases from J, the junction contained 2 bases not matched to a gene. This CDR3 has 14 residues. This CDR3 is CASRDRVGANVLTF. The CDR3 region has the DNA TGTGCCAGTAGGGACAGGGTCGGGGCCAACGTCCTGACTTTC.

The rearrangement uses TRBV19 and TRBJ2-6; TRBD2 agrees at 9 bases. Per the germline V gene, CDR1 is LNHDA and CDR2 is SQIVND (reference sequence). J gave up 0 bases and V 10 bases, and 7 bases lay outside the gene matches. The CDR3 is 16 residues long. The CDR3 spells CATGASGNSGANVLTF. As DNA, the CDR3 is TGTGCCACTGGGGCTAGCGGGAACTCTGGGGCCAACGTCCTGACTTTC.

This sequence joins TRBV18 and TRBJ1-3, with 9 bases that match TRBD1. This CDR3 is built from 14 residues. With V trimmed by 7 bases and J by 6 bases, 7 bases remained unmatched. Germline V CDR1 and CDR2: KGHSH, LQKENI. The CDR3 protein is CASCTGTGLNTIYF. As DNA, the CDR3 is TGTGCCAGCTGTACCGGGACAGGGCTAAACACCATATATTTT.

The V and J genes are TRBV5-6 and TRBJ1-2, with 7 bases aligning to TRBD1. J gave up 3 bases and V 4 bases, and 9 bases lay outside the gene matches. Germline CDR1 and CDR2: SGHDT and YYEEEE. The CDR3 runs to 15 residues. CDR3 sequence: CASSLTGTPHYGYTF. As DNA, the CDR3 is TGTGCCAGCAGCCTGACAGGGACCCCCCACTATGGCTACACCTTC.